This T cell receptor beta chain was sequenced in a study of T cell responses to AZD1222 COVID-19 vaccine. This CDR3 spans 12 amino acids. Germline values: CDR1 GTSNPN, CDR2 SVGIG (reference sequence). Some clones are missing from TCRdb's copy, which holds only in-frame ones; the method was immunoSEQ multiplex PCR. The sample carries roughly 70,000 clones, roughly 78% recorded once. This clone was counted a single time. Its antigen is currently unknown. Findings and limits, study-wide: Unmutated variant regions reportedly attract nearly half of all spike-specific TCRs.

This TCR was sampled from an adult in good health. The V and J genes are TRBV30 and TRBJ1-1; no clear D gene. The starting material was peripheral blood, obtained on day 0 of MenACWY control vaccination. The CDR3 reads CIASLVNTEAFF. The DNA for the CDR3 is TGTATTGCTTCACTGGTGAACACTGAAGCTTTCTTT.